This TCR beta chain was profiled in a study of shared clonotypes between healthy human individuals. Study results and caveats: A handful of donors had 5% to 6.5% of their naive CD4 clonotypes in common. Incompleteness in sorted-subset sequencing, despite large depth, was shown by rarefaction.

V trimming: 5 bases; J trimming: 2 bases; junction bases outside the gene matches: 6. There are 14 residues in the CDR3. The germline V gene encodes CDR1 MNHEY and CDR2 SVGAGI. Libraries were prepared by immunoSEQ multiplex PCR; TCRdb keeps only in-frame clonotypes and omits some of them. The data show under 1,900,000 clones, with 97% to 99% seen just once and approximately 0.38% held by the top ten. The healthy adult donors were HIV-negative and reported no recent acute infections or vaccinations. Partitioning of CD4+ cells yielded a CD45RA+ naive subset and a CD45RA-negative memory subset. Note on this clone: Its antigen is as yet unknown.

V usage is TRBV6-5 and J usage is TRBJ2-7; TRBD1 matches 7 bases. Sequences were obtained from naive CD4+ T cells sorted from blood. Subset reported: CD45RA+ positively selected. The source is a man aged 30 to 45 in good health. CDR3 DNA sequence: TGTGCCAGCAGTCCACCCGGGACAGCCTACGAGCAGTACTTC. This sequence encodes CASSPPGTAYEQYF.